The source of this T cell receptor (beta chain) is a study of OX40 agonist ivuxolimab in advanced cancers. On the study more broadly: Checkpoint inhibitors had been given previously to 40% of patients. Study results and caveats: Clonal expansion in partial responders at 0.1-3.0 mg/kg ranked among the lowest.

Blood draws occurred at baseline, cycle 4 day 1, and cycle 7 day 1. The CDR3 is made up of 13 amino acids. The germline gives CDR1 LNHNV, CDR2 YYDKDF (reference sequence). V was clipped by 7 bases and J by 4 bases, with 13 bases between them. A remark on this clone: Its antigen is still unknown.

Produced via immunoSEQ multiplex PCR; TCRdb's table is partial and in-frame only. The table lists over 50,000 clones, about 87% of them singletons. J is TRBJ1-2 and V is TRBV15, with D possibly TRBD1 on 6 matching bases. The clonotype comes from an adult with an advanced solid tumor such as melanoma, head and neck, liver or kidney cancer. The material was CD4+ or CD8+ T cells sorted from blood, obtained in a trial of the OX40 agonist ivuxolimab. The DNA of the CDR3 is TGTGCCACCACCCCGGGGGGCGGCTATGGCTACACCTTC. Protein product: CATTPGGGYGYTF.